These 13 T cell receptor beta chains were sequenced from one sample in a study of response to subunit inactivated influenza vaccine. TCRdb re-called the RT-PCR reads through MiXCR, storing one row per CDR3 protein. The data show about 240,000 distinct CDR3 sequences, 12% seen once. Material: non-naive T cells sorted from PBMCs, obtained 14 to 15 days before vaccination. These receptors came from a man aged 45-65 years who received an inactivated influenza vaccine.

For the CDR3, the DNA is TGTGCCTGGAGTGTGATGTTTCGACAGGGTCCGTTCTTC. Translation gives CAWSVMFRQGPFF. This rearrangement joins TRBV30 to TRBJ2-1; TRBD1 aligns across 7 bases. The CDR3 consists of 13 residues. From germline, CDR1 is GTSNPN and CDR2 SVGIG (reference sequence). Germline trimming cut 0 bases from V and 15 bases from J; bases unmatched to any gene: 11.

This clonotype was seen a few times. The chain employs TRBV28 and TRBJ2-1; 8 nucleotides match TRBD1. This CDR3 has 16 residues. CDR1 is MDHEN and CDR2 is SYDVKM in the germline V gene. The junction had 7 bases not matched to a gene; V was cut back by 4 bases and J by 2 bases. CDR3 sequence (DNA): TGTGCCAGCAGTTCCACCGGGACAGGCGCCTACAATGAGCAGTTCTTC. Amino acid sequence: CASSSTGTGAYNEQFF.

This clonotype was picked up a small number of times. This chain uses TRBV20-1 with TRBJ2-3, with 14 bases fitting TRBD2. The trim removed 6 bases at V and 2 bases at J, leaving 7 bases unmatched. Germline CDR1 reads DFQATT; CDR2 reads SNEGSKA (reference sequence). The CDR3 is 16 amino acids. The CDR3 here is CSARLAGGPNTDTQYF. In DNA, the CDR3 is TGCAGTGCCAGACTAGCGGGGGGGCCGAACACAGATACGCAGTATTTT.

This clonotype has at least ten counts. This sequence joins TRBV7-9 and TRBJ2-2; D not resolved. From germline, CDR1 is SEHNR and CDR2 FQNEAQ (reference sequence). V was shortened by 3 bases and J by 2 bases, with 7 bases between the two germline ends. The CDR3 runs to 14 residues. The CDR3 DNA is TGTGCCAGCAGCTTGGGCCTTAACACCGGGGAGCTGTTTTTT. Protein: CASSLGLNTGELFF.

The V gene is TRBV3-1, the J gene TRBJ2-1; D not certain. In germline, CDR1 is LGHDT, CDR2 YNNKEL (reference sequence). The CDR3 has 13 amino acids. Here the CDR3 DNA reads TGTGTCGAGGCGACTTACCCCTACAATGAGCAGTTCTTC. Residues: CVEATYPYNEQFF.

The rearrangement joins TRBV5-1 to TRBJ2-4; the match to TRBD2 covers 7 bases. J gave up 3 bases and V 4 bases, and 7 bases lay outside the gene matches. Per the germline V gene, CDR1 is SGHRS and CDR2 is YFSETQ. The CDR3 spans 15 residues. CDR3 residues: CASSPGGGGKNIQYF. For the CDR3, the DNA is TGCGCCAGCAGCCCGGGCGGGGGAGGCAAAAACATTCAGTACTTC.

The rearrangement joins TRBV19 to TRBJ2-1; 8 nucleotides match TRBD1. Germline V CDR1 and CDR2: LNHDA, SQIVND (reference sequence). The ends lost 10 bases at V and 2 bases at J; junction bases unmatched: 7. CDR3 length: 14 amino acids. This CDR3 reads CATKDRGTYNEQFF. CDR3 DNA sequence: TGTGCCACTAAAGACAGGGGTACCTACAATGAGCAGTTCTTC.

The V call is TRBV18, the J call TRBJ1-5; TRBD1 matches 9 bases. With V trimmed by 6 bases and J by 1 base, 4 bases remained unmatched. Germline V lookup: CDR1 KGHSH, CDR2 LQKENI. CDR3 length: 15 amino acids. The CDR3 DNA follows: TGTGCCAGCTCGGGGACAGGGTCGAGCAATCAGCCCCAGCATTTT. Translated: CASSGTGSSNQPQHF.

This clonotype occurred many times. The chain recombines TRBV5-1 with TRBJ2-1, with a tentative D call TRBD2 (5 bases). Germline V CDR1 and CDR2: SGHRS, YFSETQ. CDR3 length equals 16 residues. V was shortened by 0 bases and J by 5 bases, with 15 bases between the two germline ends. The CDR3 region has the DNA TGCGCCAGCAGCTTGGTCGGGGTAGGAACGGACAATGAGCAGTTCTTC. Amino acids: CASSLVGVGTDNEQFF.

J is TRBJ1-1 and V is TRBV29-1, with a tentative D call TRBD1 (6 bases). V lost 4 bases and J 3 bases, leaving 15 bases between the germline ends. Germline assignment: CDR1 SQVTM and CDR2 ANQGSEA. The CDR3 is made up of 14 amino acids. The CDR3 region is CSVAAGTRDTEAFF. In DNA form, the CDR3 reads TGCAGCGTTGCCGCCGGGACAAGGGACACTGAAGCTTTCTTT.

V and J are TRBV27 and TRBJ2-1, with unresolved D. CDR1 MNHEY and CDR2 SMNVEV come from the germline V gene (reference sequence). V was clipped by 6 bases and J by 3 bases, with 12 bases between them. The CDR3 totals 14 residues. CDR3 sequence (DNA): TGTGCCAGCAGCCCGATGGACGGCTACAATGAGCAGTTCTTC. The encoded protein is CASSPMDGYNEQFF.

This clonotype was observed many times. The genes are TRBV20-1 and TRBJ2-3; the D call may be TRBD1 or TRBD2 (5 bases each). CDR1 DFQATT and CDR2 SNEGSKA come from the germline V gene (reference sequence). Deletions cut 4 bases from V and 4 bases from J, with 9 bases between. The CDR3 totals 12 residues. The CDR3 region has the DNA TGCAGTGCTAAGACGGGGCCAGATACGCAGTATTTT. Its protein product is CSAKTGPDTQYF.

This clonotype was seen more than once but under ten times. Here the CDR3 DNA reads TGTGCCAGCAGCCAAGACGGCAGGGCGGGAGGAGAGCAGTACTTC. This translates into CASSQDGRAGGEQYF. The chain couples TRBV3-1 to TRBJ2-7; 8 nucleotides match TRBD2. The CDR3 runs 15 residues. The germline CDR1 and CDR2 sequences are LGHDT and YNNKEL (reference sequence). V was pared by 0 bases and J by 7 bases, with 8 bases of the junction left unmatched.